One and the same sample provided the 21 T cell receptor beta chains below, sequenced in a study of cytomegalovirus exposure and HLA in healthy donors. Vbeta (60) and Jbeta (13) primers were used in the PCR. Data came from immunoSEQ multiplex PCR; TCRdb stores just in-frame clones and leaves some out. In the table there are approximately 30,000 clones, about 65% of which are singletons. Sample: PBMCs. The receptor set was obtained from a man between 50 and 59 years old in good health and CMV-seropositive.

The chain recombines TRBV27 with TRBJ2-7; no firm D call. The CDR3 has 13 residues. V was cut by 5 bases and J by 3 bases, with 11 bases left in between. Per germline, CDR1 MNHEY and CDR2 SMNVEV (reference sequence). CDR3 region: CASSGHALYEQYF. The CDR3, as DNA: TGTGCCAGCAGTGGGCATGCACTCTACGAGCAGTACTTC.

This clone was counted a few times. The chain has TRBV5-1 and TRBJ1-2, with 8 bases matching TRBD1. The CDR3 length is 14 residues. Germline V gives CDR1 SGHRS, CDR2 YFSETQ. V shed 2 bases and J 8 bases; nucleotides not matched to a gene: 8. CDR3 in DNA: TGCGCCAGCAGCTTTGGTGGACAGGGCCCGGGCTACACCTTC. It translates to CASSFGGQGPGYTF. The full variable domain, completed using reference TRBV5-1 and TRBJ1-2, is KAGVTQTPRYLIKTRGQQVTLSCSPISGHRSVSWYQQTPGQGLQFLFEYFSETQRNKGNFPGRFSGRQFSNSRSEMNVSTLELGDSALYLCASSFGGQGPGYTFGSGTRLTVV.

The chain recombines TRBV2 with TRBJ2-1; TRBD2 aligns across 10 bases. The germline CDR1 and CDR2 sequences are SNHLY and FYNNEI. V dropped 6 bases and J dropped 8; count of bases not matched to a gene: 13. This CDR3 is 16 amino acids long. This chain's CDR3 is CASRTVTSGVPHEQFF. The CDR3 coding sequence is TGTGCCAGCAGGACGGTAACTAGCGGGGTACCCCATGAGCAGTTCTTC.

J is TRBJ2-1 and V is TRBV4-2; a possible D gene is TRBD2 (5 bases). The V and J ends lost 1 base and 5 bases respectively, with 12 bases between them. Germline V CDR1 and CDR2: LGHNA, YNFKEQ. This CDR3 comprises 15 residues. The CDR3 loop is CASSQVGGGNNEQFF. CDR3 bases: TGTGCCAGCAGCCAAGTAGGAGGCGGCAACAATGAGCAGTTCTTC.

The chain links TRBV12-2 to TRBJ2-3; TRBD1 reflects the table's D call only, with no check against the DNA. TRBV12-2 has pseudogene status. There are 15 residues in the CDR3. The CDR3 here is CASRPTGPSTDTQYF. CDR3 nucleotide sequence: TGTGCAAGTCGCCCGACAGGACCTAGCACAGATACGCAGTATTTT.

V gene TRBV13 combines with J gene TRBJ2-1; 10 bases are a match to TRBD2. Trimming removed 4 bases from V and 6 bases from J; junction bases left unmatched: 15. CDR3 length equals 18 residues. CDR1 is PRHDT and CDR2 is FYEKMQ in the germline V gene (reference sequence). As DNA, the CDR3 is TGTGCCAGCAGCTCTTCCGACGTCCTAGCGGGGGAAATCAATGAGCAGTTCTTC. Protein sequence: CASSSSDVLAGEINEQFF.

CDR3 region: CASSRSGRSYEQYF. The CDR3 DNA reads as TGTGCCAGTAGTCGGTCAGGGAGGTCCTACGAGCAGTACTTC. This rearrangement joins TRBV19 to TRBJ2-7; a possible D gene is TRBD2 (6 bases). From germline, CDR1 is LNHDA and CDR2 SQIVND (reference sequence). The CDR3 extends over 14 amino acids. The V end was cut by 5 bases, the J end by 1 base, with 12 bases between.

Comments on this clone: One end of the junction fails to match germline, which may point to a read error. This sequence joins TRBV28 and TRBJ1-1, with TRBD1 as a possible D gene (6 bases). The length of the CDR3 is 15 residues. Germline CDR1 is MDHEN and CDR2 is SYDVKM. The CDR3 DNA sequence: TGTGCCAGCAGTTTTAGGGGACAAGTGAACATTGAAGCTTTCTTT. It yields the protein CASSFRGQVNIEAFF.

The rearrangement uses TRBV27 and TRBJ2-2; TRBD2 aligns across 8 bases. Germline CDR1 MNHEY, CDR2 SMNVEV (reference sequence). The CDR3 covers 15 residues. The trim removed 3 bases at V and 4 bases at J, leaving 4 bases unmatched. In DNA form, the CDR3 reads TGTGCCAGCAGTTTGGGGACTAGATCCACCGGGGAGCTGTTTTTT. It translates to CASSLGTRSTGELFF.

This clone was seen only a few times. This rearrangement joins TRBV7-8 to TRBJ1-5; possibly TRBD1 for D (6 bases). Trimming shortened V by 3 bases and J by 5 bases, and 8 bases separated the two germline ends. The CDR3 extends over 13 amino acids. Germline loops: CDR1 SGHVS, CDR2 FQNEAQ. Written as DNA, the CDR3 is TGTGCCAGCAGCTTTAGGACAGATCAGCCCCAGCATTTT. Translating it yields CASSFRTDQPQHF.

This clone was detected a few times. J is TRBJ1-1 and V is TRBV29-1; 7 nucleotides line up with TRBD1. This CDR3 has 13 amino acids. Trimming cost V 3 bases and J 0 bases; bases outside gene matches: 1. The V gene's germline CDR1 is SQVTM and CDR2 ANQGSEA. CDR3 region: CSVDGTVNTEAFF. The CDR3 bases are TGCAGCGTTGACGGGACAGTGAACACTGAAGCTTTCTTT.

The chain links TRBV15 to TRBJ2-1, with 7 bases identical to TRBD1. CDR1 is LNHNV, CDR2 YYDKDF, per germline (reference sequence). The CDR3 length is 15 residues. J lost 5 bases, V lost 3 bases, and 7 bases had no gene match. The CDR3 sequence is CATSRTGKTNNEQFF. The CDR3 coding sequence is TGTGCCACCAGCAGGACAGGGAAAACAAACAATGAGCAGTTCTTC.

This chain connects TRBV25-1 to TRBJ2-1, with TRBD2 identical over 14 bases. Germline CDR1 MGHDK, CDR2 SYGVNS. The CDR3 has 18 residues. J lost 5 bases, V lost 4 bases, and 10 bases had no gene match. CDR3 sequence reads: CASSGRTSGRPRHNEQFF. The CDR3 bases are TGTGCCAGCAGTGGTAGGACTAGCGGGAGGCCCAGACACAATGAGCAGTTCTTC.

V usage is TRBV5-1 and J usage is TRBJ2-3; TRBD2 matches 11 bases. The CDR3 contains 16 residues. In germline, CDR1 is SGHRS, CDR2 YFSETQ. The V segment lost 4 bases and the J segment 0 bases; nucleotides outside the gene matches: 4. The CDR3 DNA is TGCGCCAGCAGCCTAATAGCGGGGGGGAGCACAGATACGCAGTATTTT. This translates into CASSLIAGGSTDTQYF.

The chain has TRBV5-1 and TRBJ2-1; 10 positions match TRBD1. CDR3 length equals 13 residues. Germline CDR1 and CDR2: SGHRS and YFSETQ. V lost 4 bases to trimming and J lost 8 bases; unmatched junction nucleotides: 3. CDR3 sequence: CASSVDRGYEQFF. CDR3 nucleotide sequence: TGCGCCAGCAGCGTGGACAGGGGGTATGAGCAGTTCTTC.

The rearrangement uses TRBV25-1 and TRBJ2-7, with TRBD1 as a possible D gene (6 bases). V lost 3 bases and J lost 4, with 7 bases in between. The germline gives CDR1 MGHDK, CDR2 SYGVNS. CDR3 length: 12 residues. CDR3 sequence: CASSEQGYEQYF. As DNA, the CDR3 is TGTGCCAGCAGTGAGCAGGGGTACGAGCAGTACTTC.

The CDR3 nucleotides are TGTGCCAGCAGTGAACCAGGACAAGTTAATGGCTACACCTTC. This codes for CASSEPGQVNGYTF. This rearrangement joins TRBV25-1 to TRBJ1-2, with D perhaps TRBD1 (5 bases). This CDR3 is 14 amino acids long. Germline V gives CDR1 MGHDK, CDR2 SYGVNS. V dropped 2 bases and J dropped 6 bases, with 13 bases sitting between them.

A few counts support this clone. The chain has TRBV15 and TRBJ1-1; the D is unclear. CDR1 and CDR2 from the germline V gene are LNHNV and YYDKDF (reference sequence). The CDR3 contains 15 residues. Trimming stripped 4 bases from V and 3 bases from J, with 15 bases between. The CDR3 region is CATSTLFGVDTEAFF. The CDR3 DNA reads as TGTGCCACCAGCACACTATTCGGGGTCGACACTGAAGCTTTCTTT.

V usage is TRBV30 and J usage is TRBJ1-2; perhaps TRBD1 as D (6 bases). Germline lookup yields CDR1 GTSNPN and CDR2 SVGIG (reference sequence). The germline V and J ends were trimmed by 8 bases and 8 bases, with 15 bases remaining between them. The CDR3 extends over 11 amino acids. The CDR3 spells CAGNRVGGYTF. In DNA, the CDR3 is TGTGCCGGCAACAGGGTGGGAGGCTACACCTTC.

The chain recombines TRBV18 with TRBJ1-2; a weak D match, TRBD1 (5 bases). The ends were cut back, 3 bases at V and 8 bases at J, with 13 bases in the middle. CDR1 is KGHSH and CDR2 is LQKENI in the germline V gene. This CDR3 is built from 13 residues. CDR3 nucleotides: TGTGCCAGCTCACCGGGGCTCTCTGAGGGCTACACCTTC. Its protein product is CASSPGLSEGYTF.

The chain has TRBV5-1 and TRBJ2-1; TRBD2 matches at 7 bases. Germline V gene sequence: CDR1 SGHRS, CDR2 YFSETQ. There are 14 residues in the CDR3. Trimming at V came to 0 bases and at J to 4 bases, leaving 1 base not matched to a gene. This CDR3 reads CASSLGGGYNEQFF. The CDR3 nucleotides read TGCGCCAGCAGCTTGGGCGGGGGATACAATGAGCAGTTCTTC.